Listed below are T cell receptor beta chains from one sample, sequenced in a study of blood T cell repertoires in COVID-19. Sequenced by immunoSEQ multiplex PCR; TCRdb stores in-frame clones only, minus some. The sample comprises some 100,000 clones, approximately 92% of which are singletons, and more than 4.5% rests with the top ten. The sequenced sample was peripheral blood. These receptors were collected from a woman of 80 years or more with active COVID-19. The CDR3 runs from the conserved cysteine through the conserved F or W.

j_call	v_call	cdr3_length	cdr3_aa
TRBJ1-5	TRBV27	16	CASSEVRDRGNQPQHF
TRBJ2-5	TRBV11-2	12	CASQGPGETQYF
TRBJ1-2	TRBV6-5	15	CASSADPGWVFVDTF
TRBJ2-7	TRBV10-2	15	CASSRLAGGKDEQYF
TRBJ2-7	TRBV6-6	15	CASSYDWREGHEQYF
TRBJ1-5	TRBV19	16	CASSMIRDSRNQPQHF
TRBJ2-1	TRBV2	15	CASSVEAGVYNEQFF
TRBJ1-3	TRBV15	16	CATRDSPKALGNTIYF
TRBJ2-7	TRBV7-2	16	CASSRSLGTGRYEQYF
TRBJ2-7	TRBV5-6	14	CASSLPGYSYEQYF
TRBJ2-3	TRBV29-1	18	CSAGGLAGGRGGTDTQYF
TRBJ1-2	TRBV27	14	CASSLNDQDYGYTF
TRBJ1-6	TRBV7-2	15	CASSPAGGWASPLHF
TRBJ2-1	TRBV2	14	CASQQLVNLNEQFF
TRBJ1-2	TRBV11-2	14	CASSRGQTDYGYTF
TRBJ1-4	TRBV7-2	15	CASSFVRGGMKKLFF
TRBJ2-7	TRBV6-2/TRBV6-3	15	CASSSRLAGTYEQYF
TRBJ2-1	TRBV11-2	16	CASSPPLGSGLNEQFF
TRBJ1-3	TRBV9	15	CASSVDPTGLDTIYF
TRBJ1-5	TRBV28	17	CASSFGLGWQSNQPQHF
TRBJ2-1	TRBV7-9	13	CASSLSSDNEQFF
TRBJ2-2	TRBV4-3	14	CASSLAPNTGELFF
TRBJ2-3	TRBV28	15	CASKGGGSYTDTQYF
TRBJ2-1	TRBV27	14	CASSLRGPSNEQFF
TRBJ2-2	TRBV10-3	14	CAIRRQENTGELFF
TRBJ1-1	TRBV3-1/TRBV3-2	13	CASRNRGHAVAFF
TRBJ1-4	TRBV9	15	CASSVSGSRGEKLFF
TRBJ2-3	TRBV7-2	15	CASSPKRERTDTQYF
TRBJ2-1	TRBV7-9	15	CASSPFRGLLQEQFF
TRBJ1-1	TRBV6-5	13	CASSRNGGAEAFF
TRBJ1-1	TRBV27	17	CASSPRFVPEEDTEAFF
TRBJ2-3	TRBV28	14	CASSLNRRTDTQYF
TRBJ1-1	TRBV9	13	CASSGGLDTEAFF
TRBJ2-1	TRBV27	14	CASSQTSGTNEQFF
TRBJ1-2	TRBV30	13	CAWSERGLRGYTF
TRBJ2-1	TRBV27	15	CASSLSTLAYNEQFF
TRBJ1-6	TRBV5-1	15	CASSLSGGYNSPLHF
TRBJ1-4	TRBV28	15	CASSLWLSRKEKLFF
TRBJ2-7	TRBV6-5	15	CASSYSIAGGLEQYF
TRBJ1-5	TRBV19	15	CASSTGRRGDQPQHF
TRBJ2-7	TRBV6-2/TRBV6-3	14	CASSNLGGAYEQYF
TRBJ2-7	TRBV20-1	10	CSAQSYEQYF
TRBJ2-1	TRBV28	14	CASSGTGGGNEQFF
TRBJ2-3	TRBV7-2	14	CASSLDRGSDTQYF
TRBJ2-1	TRBV5-5	17	CASSLASLGAGGPNQFF
TRBJ1-5	TRBV19	14	CASSAYRGDQPQHF
TRBJ2-7	TRBV5-1	15	CASSIGTGGPYEQYF
TRBJ2-2	TRBV4-1	14	CASSLDTRTGELFF
TRBJ2-7	TRBV6-2/TRBV6-3	12	CASSGPRSEQYF
TRBJ2-1	TRBV3-1/TRBV3-2	15	CASSQFLTAGDEQFF
TRBJ2-7	TRBV4-1	13	CASSPTGAYEQYF
TRBJ2-5	TRBV20-1	13	CSASWGEGETQYF
TRBJ2-3	TRBV11-3	14	CASSSGHSTDTQYF